The 28 T cell receptor beta chains below all came from one sample that was sequenced in a study of blood T cell repertoires in COVID-19. The method was immunoSEQ multiplex PCR; TCRdb's version includes in-frame clones alone and lacks a portion of them. The sample contains 130,000 or so clones, 86% of which appear only once. Sequenced material: peripheral blood. The receptor source for this set is an older woman with acute or convalescent COVID-19.

This chain connects TRBV14 to TRBJ2-1; 8 bases align to TRBD2. The junction had 11 bases not matched to a gene; V was cut back by 3 bases and J by 4 bases. CDR3 length: 17 residues. Germline V gene lookup returns CDR1 SGHDN and CDR2 FVKESK. As DNA, the CDR3 is TGTGCCAGCAGCCACCAGCTAGGGCGGGGGGTATACAATGAGCAGTTCTTC. It codes for CASSHQLGRGVYNEQFF. Together with reference TRBV14 and TRBJ2-1, the CDR3 gives the full variable domain: EAGVTQFPSHSVIEKGQTVTLRCDPISGHDNLYWYRRVMGKEIKFLLHFVKESKQDESGMPNNRFLAERTGGTYSTLKVQPAELEDSGVYFCASSHQLGRGVYNEQFFGPGTRLTVL.

V is TRBV12-5 and J is TRBJ2-7; 12 positions match TRBD1. The length of the CDR3 is 15 residues. Unmatched junction bases numbered 1, after V lost 4 bases and J lost 0 bases. Germline V gives CDR1 LGHNT, CDR2 FRNRAP. The CDR3 coding sequence is TGTGCTAGTGGTTCGGGACAGGGGGCCTCCTACGAGCAGTACTTC. Its translation: CASGSGQGASYEQYF.

The rearrangement uses TRBV28 and TRBJ1-4, with TRBD1 as a possible D gene (5 bases). The V end was cut by 6 bases, the J end by 8 bases, with 16 bases between. Germline values: CDR1 MDHEN, CDR2 SYDVKM. The CDR3 consists of 14 residues. CDR3 loop: CASRRMQGFEKLFF. DNA for the CDR3: TGTGCCAGCAGGAGAATGCAGGGATTCGAAAAACTGTTTTTT. Full variable domain (remainder filled in from reference TRBV28 and TRBJ1-4): DVKVTQSSRYLVKRTGEKVFLECVQDMDHENMFWYRQDPGLGLRLIYFSYDVKMKEKGDIPEGYSVSREKKERFSLILESASTNQTSMYLCASRRMQGFEKLFFGSGTQLSVL.

The chain links TRBV7-9 to TRBJ2-7; 10 bases align to TRBD1. The trim removed 3 bases at V and 2 bases at J, leaving 7 bases unmatched. Germline V CDR1 and CDR2: SEHNR, FQNEAQ (reference sequence). The CDR3 is 16 residues long. The CDR3 nucleotides read TGTGCCAGCAGCTTGGGTATCGGACAGGGGGCCTACGAGCAGTACTTC. Translation: CASSLGIGQGAYEQYF.

The gene calls are TRBV10-3 and TRBJ2-7, with D possibly TRBD2 on 6 matching bases. V gave up 4 bases and J gave up 7 bases, with 26 bases separating them. This CDR3 is 17 amino acids long. Germline V CDR1 and CDR2: ENHRY, SYGVKD. DNA for the CDR3: TGTGCCATCAGTGGGTCGACTAGTCCGGGGAGGTCAGGGGAGCAGTACTTC. Amino acids: CAISGSTSPGRSGEQYF.

The chain links TRBV28 to TRBJ1-4; D possibly corresponds to TRBD1 (6 bases). The germline CDR1 and CDR2 sequences are MDHEN and SYDVKM. There are 15 residues in the CDR3. V shed 3 bases and J shed 4 bases, with 12 bases lying between them. In DNA, the CDR3 is TGTGCCAGCAGTTTTCAGGACAGTAGTAATGAAAAACTGTTTTTT. Amino acids: CASSFQDSSNEKLFF.

This sequence joins TRBV29-1 and TRBJ2-5, with D maybe TRBD2 (6 bases). Germline assignment: CDR1 SQVTM and CDR2 ANQGSEA. Trimming cost V 8 bases and J 5 bases, with 15 bases left between them. This CDR3 is built from 12 residues. The DNA of the CDR3 is TGCAGCTCCGGGGGACTCCAGGAGACCCAGTACTTC. Its translation: CSSGGLQETQYF.

This clone was found once. The chain recombines TRBV11-3 with TRBJ2-5; TRBD2 matches 8 bases. V gave up 3 bases and J gave up 4 bases; unmatched junction bases: 4. There are 14 residues in the CDR3. Germline values: CDR1 SGHNT, CDR2 YENEEA. The CDR3 spells CASSFGSGGETQYF. The CDR3 DNA is TGTGCCAGCAGCTTTGGGAGCGGGGGAGAGACCCAGTACTTC.

The chain joins TRBV3-1 (or the pseudogene TRBV3-2) to TRBJ1-6, with 9 bases aligning to TRBD1. V was clipped by 4 bases and J by 10 bases; unmatched bases: 8. The length of the CDR3 is 15 residues. Germline CDR1 LGHDT, CDR2 YNNKEL (reference sequence). The CDR3 protein is CASSRTGQGWSPLHF. CDR3 DNA: TGTGCCAGCAGCCGGACCGGACAGGGGTGGTCACCCCTCCACTTT.

This clone was found once. The J gene is TRBJ1-5, the V gene TRBV6-1; the D is unclear. The V gene lost 3 bases and the J gene lost 5 bases, with 8 bases spanning the gap. The length of the CDR3 is 13 residues. Germline V gene lookup returns CDR1 MNHNS and CDR2 SASEGT. The CDR3 protein is CASSERRDQPQHF. CDR3 coding DNA: TGTGCCAGCAGTGAGCGGCGGGATCAGCCCCAGCATTTT.

This chain links TRBV6-2 or TRBV6-3 with TRBJ2-1; TRBD2 matches at 7 bases. The CDR3 runs to 14 residues. The V gene's germline CDR1 is MNHEY and CDR2 SVGEGT. V was pared by 4 bases and J by 6 bases, with 6 bases of the junction left unmatched. The CDR3, as DNA: TGTGCCAGCAGTTCGGGGGGAACCTTCAATGAGCAGTTCTTC. This encodes CASSSGGTFNEQFF.

The J gene is TRBJ2-3, the V gene TRBV19; D perhaps matches TRBD1 (8 bases). The CDR3 consists of 17 residues. CDR1 is LNHDA and CDR2 is SQIVND in the germline V gene (reference sequence). The ends were cut back, 1 base at V and 2 bases at J, with 16 bases in the middle. CDR3: CASSIGTGGASTDTQYF. DNA for the CDR3: TGTGCCAGTAGTATAGGCACAGGGGGGGCCTCCACAGATACGCAGTATTTT. The entire variable domain, with the rest obtained from reference TRBV19 and TRBJ2-3, is as follows: DGGITQSPKYLFRKEGQNVTLSCEQNLNHDAMYWYRQDPGQGLRLIYYSQIVNDFQKGDIAEGYSVSREKKESFPLTVTSAQKNPTAFYLCASSIGTGGASTDTQYFGPGTRLTVL.

J is TRBJ2-1 and V is TRBV2; perhaps TRBD2 as D (5 bases). This CDR3 spans 15 amino acids. The ends were cut back, 2 bases at V and 4 bases at J, with 12 bases in the middle. CDR1 and CDR2 (germline): SNHLY, FYNNEI. This chain's CDR3 is CASSESSGTYNEQFF. CDR3 nucleotides: TGTGCCAGCAGTGAATCCAGCGGTACATACAATGAGCAGTTCTTC.

This sequence joins TRBV28 and TRBJ2-3, with 10 bases identical to TRBD2. Germline V lookup: CDR1 MDHEN, CDR2 SYDVKM. The CDR3 sequence is 18 residues long. V was pared by 5 bases and J by 2 bases, with 13 bases of the junction left unmatched. CDR3 DNA sequence: TGTGCCAGCAGTATGGAAGCTAGTAGCGGGGGGCCCACAGATACGCAGTATTTT. Protein sequence: CASSMEASSGGPTDTQYF.

The genes are TRBV7-8 and TRBJ1-5, with D possibly being TRBD1 (6 bases). CDR1 and CDR2 (germline): SGHVS, FQNEAQ. V was pared by 5 bases and J by 4 bases, with 15 bases between. This CDR3 contains 15 residues. DNA for the CDR3: TGTGCCAGCAGCCGCCAAGGGGGGGGGAATCAGCCCCAGCATTTT. Protein product: CASSRQGGGNQPQHF.

The chain uses TRBV11-2 and TRBJ2-4, with TRBD1 matching 7 bases. The CDR3 totals 12 residues. The germline CDR1 and CDR2 sequences are SGHAT and FQNNGV. V was clipped by 1 base and J by 13 bases; unmatched bases: 4. CDR3 amino acids: CASSLVLGQQYF. Here the CDR3 DNA reads TGTGCCAGCAGCTTAGTGCTGGGACAGCAGTACTTC.

The chain joins TRBV7-3 to TRBJ2-3, with 8 bases matching TRBD2. The CDR3 has 13 amino acids. The junction had 4 bases not matched to a gene; V was cut back by 5 bases and J by 6 bases. Germline-derived CDR1 and CDR2 are SGHTA and FQGTGA. CDR3: CASSQTSVDTQYF. CDR3 coding DNA: TGTGCCAGCAGCCAGACTAGCGTTGATACGCAGTATTTT.

This sequence joins TRBV18 and TRBJ2-7; perhaps TRBD2 as D (6 bases). Germline assignment: CDR1 KGHSH and CDR2 LQKENI. The CDR3 is made up of 14 amino acids. The V end lost 6 bases, the J end lost 2 bases, and 14 bases lay between the germline ends. The CDR3 spells CASSTTRATYEQYF. The CDR3, as DNA: TGTGCCAGCTCTACGACTAGGGCGACCTACGAGCAGTACTTC. The full variable domain, rest sourced from reference TRBV18 and TRBJ2-7, is NAGVMQNPRHLVRRRGQEARLRCSPMKGHSHVYWYRQLPEEGLKFMVYLQKENIIDESGMPKERFSAEFPKEGPSILRIQQVVRGDSAAYFCASSTTRATYEQYFGPGTRLTVT.

The V gene is TRBV6-1, the J gene TRBJ1-5; TRBD1 is a possible D gene (6 bases). V lost 4 bases, J lost 0 bases, and 19 bases lay in between. Per germline, CDR1 MNHNS and CDR2 SASEGT. The length of the CDR3 is 18 residues. The CDR3 sequence: CASSGRDTDKYSNQPQHF. The CDR3 DNA sequence: TGTGCCAGCAGTGGCCGGGACACTGATAAGTATAGCAATCAGCCCCAGCATTTT.

The rearrangement joins TRBV27 to TRBJ1-1; D call uncertain. Germline-derived CDR1 and CDR2 are MNHEY and SMNVEV (reference sequence). V lost 4 bases, J lost 0 bases, and 6 bases lay in between. This CDR3 has 13 residues. CDR3 in DNA: TGTGCCAGCAGTTCTCAGGTGAACACTGAAGCTTTCTTT. Amino acids: CASSSQVNTEAFF.

The genes are TRBV5-1 and TRBJ2-1; 8 nucleotides match TRBD1. CDR3 size: 15 residues. V lost 5 bases and J lost 6; bases outside the gene matches: 10. Germline V lookup: CDR1 SGHRS, CDR2 YFSETQ. CDR3 residues: CASRKTGDSFNEQFF. DNA for the CDR3: TGCGCCAGCAGGAAGACAGGGGATTCTTTCAATGAGCAGTTCTTC.

The rearrangement joins TRBV5-6 to TRBJ1-6; 7 bases fit TRBD1. This CDR3 is built from 17 residues. The junction had 14 bases not matched to a gene; V was cut back by 4 bases and J by 7 bases. The V gene's germline CDR1 is SGHDT and CDR2 YYEEEE. CDR3 sequence reads: CASSPLGWQGENSPLHF. The CDR3 coding sequence is TGTGCCAGCAGCCCCTTGGGGTGGCAGGGGGAAAATTCACCCCTCCACTTT. The full variable domain, in which reference TRBV5-6 and TRBJ1-6 provide the parts outside the CDR3, is DAGVTQSPTHLIKTRGQQVTLRCSPKSGHDTVSWYQQALGQGPQFIFQYYEEEERQRGNFPDRFSGHQFPNYSSELNVNALLLGDSALYLCASSPLGWQGENSPLHFGNGTRLTVT.

V is TRBV12-2 and J is TRBJ2-7; TRBD2 is the table's D call, not checked against the DNA. TRBV12-2 is flagged as a pseudogene. CDR3 size: 14 residues. The CDR3 nucleotides are TGTGCAAGTCGCTTACTAGTTTCACCCTACGAGCAGTACTTC. Protein: CASRLLVSPYEQYF.

The chain couples TRBV12-3 or TRBV12-4 to TRBJ1-6, with D perhaps TRBD1 (5 bases). The CDR3 length is 13 residues. V lost 6 bases, J lost 7 bases, and 10 bases lay in between. The CDR3 nucleotides are TGTGCCAGCAGCAGGGTTGAGAATTCACCCCTCCACTTT. Translating it yields CASSRVENSPLHF.

The gene calls are TRBV5-4 and TRBJ2-1; 7 bases are shared with TRBD2. Germline CDR1 reads SGHNT; CDR2 reads YYREEE (reference sequence). Germline trimming cut 1 base from V and 7 bases from J; bases unmatched to any gene: 5. The CDR3 has 14 amino acids. CDR3 bases: TGTGCCAGCAGCTTGAACGTGGGGGGGAATGAGCAGTTCTTC. The encoded protein is CASSLNVGGNEQFF.

This clone has a count of ten or more. This CDR3 is CASGLFTGYSNQPQHF. Here the CDR3 DNA reads TGTGCTAGTGGTTTGTTTACAGGATATAGCAATCAGCCCCAGCATTTT. J is TRBJ1-5 and V is TRBV12-5; D is perhaps TRBD1 (5 bases). The CDR3 is 16 residues long. V was pared by 2 bases and J by 0 bases, with 11 bases between. The germline gives CDR1 LGHNT, CDR2 FRNRAP.

The chain uses TRBV3-1 (or the pseudogene TRBV3-2) and TRBJ1-3; a weak D match, TRBD1 (6 bases). Germline V gene sequence: CDR1 LGHDT, CDR2 YNNKEL (reference sequence). Trimming pared 1 base from V and 8 bases from J, leaving 15 bases between. This CDR3 is built from 15 residues. CDR3 region: CASSQGRGRGHTIYF. As DNA, the CDR3 is TGTGCCAGCAGCCAAGGCAGGGGACGAGGACACACCATATATTTT.

The V call is TRBV15, the J call TRBJ2-1; 8 bases line up with TRBD2. Trimming at V came to 10 bases and at J to 5 bases, leaving 7 bases not matched to a gene. The CDR3 has 13 residues. CDR1 is LNHNV and CDR2 is YYDKDF in the germline V gene (reference sequence). CDR3 DNA: TGTGCCATACGGACTAGCCCACACAATGAGCAGTTCTTC. This translates into CAIRTSPHNEQFF.